This TCR beta chain was obtained from a study of a mutant IDH1 vaccine in newly diagnosed glioma. About the research overall: Treated patients showed a male proportion of about 62%, a female proportion of 37.5%, and a mean age of roughly 40 years. Radiotherapy, temozolomide, or both had been given previously, and both were given to most. Points from the study as a whole: Evidence of vaccine-induced immune responses was documented in 85% to 95% of patients.

The length of the CDR3 is 12 residues. V lost 7 bases and J 5 bases, leaving 14 bases between the germline ends. Germline CDR1 is SQVTM and CDR2 is ANQGSEA. The time point: baseline, week 1 (first vaccination visit). Treatment noted: pre-vaccination baseline after standard-of-care therapy. Astrocytomas found in donors were new, WHO grade 3 or 4, IDH1-mutant and ATRX-lost. The assay was immunoSEQ multiplex PCR, and TCRdb's table has in-frame clones only and misses some. The sample lists some 95,000 clones, around four fifths occurring once. This clone was picked up a small number of times. Antigen: not known.

The chain uses TRBV29-1 and TRBJ1-1; perhaps TRBD1 as D (6 bases). The specimen comprised PBMCs, sampled from a glioma patient treated with radiotherapy, temozolomide or both. This receptor was obtained from a man aged 35 to 55 with glioma. The CDR3 spells CSAGAVETEAFF. CDR3 nucleotide sequence: TGCAGCGCAGGGGCCGTGGAGACTGAAGCTTTCTTT.